The 22 T cell receptor beta chains below were found in one sample sequenced in a study of preoperative IRX-2 immunotherapy in early breast cancer. Treatment indicated: preoperative locoregional IRX-2 cytokine immunotherapy. The repertoire was sequenced with immunoSEQ multiplex PCR; TCRdb's copy has only in-frame clones and lacks some. The table lists around 43,000 clones, approximately 80% of them singletons. The source was tumor tissue, collected after IRX-2 immunotherapy. All receptors derive from a human donor with breast cancer.

The chain uses TRBV25-1 and TRBJ1-2; weak D call: TRBD1 (6 bases). The CDR3 length is 13 residues. V lost 6 bases and J lost 3, with 11 bases in between. From germline, CDR1 is MGHDK and CDR2 SYGVNS. The CDR3: CASSSGAHYGYTF. CDR3 DNA: TGTGCCAGCAGCTCAGGGGCCCACTATGGCTACACCTTC.

The rearrangement joins TRBV10-2 to TRBJ2-2, with a possible D match to TRBD2 (6 bases). The V gene's germline CDR1 is WSHSY and CDR2 SAAADI. Trimming took off 10 bases at V and 6 bases at J, with 18 bases between the two ends. The CDR3 extends over 14 amino acids. CDR3 amino acids: CANGTWDWAGELFF. CDR3 nucleotides: TGCGCCAACGGGACTTGGGACTGGGCCGGGGAGCTGTTTTTT.

The chain is built from TRBV10-2 and TRBJ2-5; 9 positions agree with TRBD1. Trimming removed 6 bases from V and 4 bases from J; junction bases left unmatched: 3. The CDR3 is 13 residues long. CDR1 WSHSY and CDR2 SAAADI come from the germline V gene. The CDR3 nucleotides are TGCGCCAGCAGACAGGGGGCGGGAGAGACCCAGTACTTC. Encoded protein: CASRQGAGETQYF.

The table lists this clone with a few counts. The rearrangement joins TRBV12-5 to TRBJ2-1; D is possibly TRBD2 (6 bases). The V gene's germline CDR1 is LGHNT and CDR2 FRNRAP. This CDR3 comprises 15 residues. The V and J ends lost 2 bases and 5 bases respectively, with 13 bases between them. In nucleotides, the CDR3 is TGTGCTAGTGGTTTGTTGGGGGGACTTGACAATGAGCAGTTCTTC. Translation gives CASGLLGGLDNEQFF.

On this clone: One end of the junction fails to match germline, which may point to a read error. J is TRBJ2-7 and V is TRBV6-4, with D possibly TRBD2 on 5 matching bases. This CDR3 is 12 amino acids long. The germline V gene encodes CDR1 MRHNA and CDR2 SNTAGT. CDR3 nucleotide sequence: TGTGCCATCAGTGATGGGAGTCTCGACCAGTACTTC. Amino acid sequence: CAISDGSLDQYF.

This clone appeared a few times. V and J are TRBV12-5 and TRBJ2-1; 7 positions agree with TRBD2. Germline V lookup: CDR1 LGHNT, CDR2 FRNRAP. The CDR3 is 16 amino acids. The V segment lost 2 bases and the J segment 5 bases; nucleotides outside the gene matches: 9. CDR3: CASGLTRERADNEQFF. Written as DNA, the CDR3 is TGTGCTAGTGGTTTGACGCGGGAGCGGGCCGACAATGAGCAGTTCTTC.

CDR3 nucleotides: TGTGCCAGCAGCCCAGCACGGGGCCTAATGTATGAAAAACTGTTTTTT. Amino acid sequence: CASSPARGLMYEKLFF. The V and J genes are TRBV6-7 and TRBJ1-4; possible D gene TRBD1, 5 bases. TRBV6-7 is an ORF; its function is uncertain. Trimming left V 6 bases short and J 6 bases short, with 20 bases between. There are 16 residues in the CDR3.

The chain joins TRBV30 to TRBJ2-1; 7 positions match TRBD2. Germline V CDR1 and CDR2: GTSNPN, SVGIG (reference sequence). The CDR3 runs to 14 residues. V lost 0 bases, J lost 4 bases, and 3 bases stayed unmatched. The CDR3 region is CAWSVGEGYNEQFF. The CDR3 DNA reads as TGTGCCTGGAGTGTGGGGGAGGGTTACAATGAGCAGTTCTTC.

The rearrangement links TRBV11-3 to TRBJ1-4; tentatively, D is TRBD1 (6 bases). The V end lost 4 bases, the J end lost 7 bases, and 13 bases lay between the germline ends. Germline loops: CDR1 SGHNT, CDR2 YENEEA. The CDR3 sequence is 14 residues long. The CDR3: CASSSTGGSEKLFF. The DNA of the CDR3 is TGTGCCAGCAGCTCGACAGGTGGGAGTGAAAAACTGTTTTTT.

The chain is built from TRBV6-8 and TRBJ1-2, with 7 nucleotides matching TRBD1. The V gene end was trimmed by 7 bases and the J gene end by 4 bases; junction bases not matched to a gene: 12. This CDR3 contains 15 residues. Germline V gene sequence: CDR1 MNHGY, CDR2 SAAAGT. The CDR3 reads CASKYRTGDLYGYTF. The CDR3 DNA follows: TGTGCCAGCAAATATCGGACAGGTGATCTCTATGGCTACACCTTC.

The rearrangement links TRBV23-1 to TRBJ2-7, with TRBD2 identical over 7 bases. TRBV23-1 counts as an open reading frame of uncertain function. CDR3 length: 15 amino acids. The V gene end was trimmed by 6 bases and the J gene end by 7 bases; junction bases not matched to a gene: 15. The CDR3 nucleotides are TGCGCCAGCAGCCAAGAGGCTAGCGGTTGGGGAGAGCAGTACTTC. This gives the protein CASSQEASGWGEQYF.

The rearrangement uses TRBV6-8 and TRBJ1-1; TRBD1 might be the D (5 bases). Germline V lookup: CDR1 MNHGY, CDR2 SAAAGT. This CDR3 spans 14 amino acids. V lost 5 bases to trimming and J lost 1 base, with 11 bases between them. CDR3 residues: CASSTYGGNTEAFF. The CDR3 bases are TGTGCCAGCAGTACCTATGGGGGGAACACTGAAGCTTTCTTT.

The rearrangement uses TRBV19 and TRBJ1-2, with a possible D match to TRBD1 (5 bases). The CDR3 contains 15 residues. V was pared by 6 bases and J by 0 bases, with 14 bases between. Looked up from germline, CDR1 is LNHDA and CDR2 is SQIVND (reference sequence). Written as DNA, the CDR3 is TGTGCCAGTAGCTCGACAGCTGGCACTAACTATGGCTACACCTTC. It codes for CASSSTAGTNYGYTF.

This clone appeared once. V and J are TRBV6-8 and TRBJ1-2, with D perhaps matching TRBD1 (6 bases). CDR1 MNHGY and CDR2 SAAAGT come from the germline V gene. V was pared by 2 bases and J by 6 bases, with 22 bases between. This CDR3 comprises 17 residues. CDR3 sequence: CASSYTSSRGGFNGYTF. The CDR3 DNA follows: TGTGCCAGCAGTTACACAAGCAGCAGGGGTGGCTTTAATGGCTACACCTTC.

This clone was seen only once. This chain connects TRBV5-1 to TRBJ1-6; 8 nucleotides match TRBD1. This CDR3 is 14 amino acids long. V shed 4 bases and J 4 bases; nucleotides not matched to a gene: 1. Germline values: CDR1 SGHRS, CDR2 YFSETQ. The CDR3 DNA reads TGCGCCAGCAGCCGGGACAGGTATAATTCACCCCTCCACTTT. Its protein product is CASSRDRYNSPLHF. Drawing the rest from reference TRBV5-1 and TRBJ1-6, the complete variable domain is KAGVTQTPRYLIKTRGQQVTLSCSPISGHRSVSWYQQTPGQGLQFLFEYFSETQRNKGNFPGRFSGRQFSNSRSEMNVSTLELGDSALYLCASSRDRYNSPLHFGNGTRLTVT.

This clone showed up just once. The genes are TRBV6-8 and TRBJ2-7; a weak D match, TRBD1 (6 bases). The CDR3 runs 15 residues. Germline lookup yields CDR1 MNHGY and CDR2 SAAAGT. Trimming shortened V by 6 bases and J by 2 bases, and 17 bases separated the two germline ends. CDR3 sequence reads: CASRPYGTQAYEQYF. In nucleotides, the CDR3 is TGTGCCAGCAGACCCTACGGGACACAAGCCTACGAGCAGTACTTC.

This clone occurred once. CDR3 in DNA: TGTGCCTGGGATGGGCGGACAGATACGCAGTATTTT. This sequence encodes CAWDGRTDTQYF. The rearrangement links TRBV30 to TRBJ2-3, with unresolved D. Looked up from germline, CDR1 is GTSNPN and CDR2 is SVGIG (reference sequence). This CDR3 contains 12 residues. V was cut by 5 bases and J by 3 bases, with 9 bases left in between.

This clone was counted a few times. This chain uses TRBV19 with TRBJ2-1, with TRBD2 matching over 9 bases. The J segment lost 2 bases and the V segment lost 7 bases, leaving 0 bases of the junction unmatched. CDR1 is LNHDA and CDR2 is SQIVND in the germline V gene (reference sequence). The CDR3 contains 13 residues. CDR3 in DNA: TGTGCCAGTACTAGCGGGGCCTACAATGAGCAGTTCTTC. Translation gives CASTSGAYNEQFF. The whole variable domain, filled in from reference TRBV19 and TRBJ2-1, reads DGGITQSPKYLFRKEGQNVTLSCEQNLNHDAMYWYRQDPGQGLRLIYYSQIVNDFQKGDIAEGYSVSREKKESFPLTVTSAQKNPTAFYLCASTSGAYNEQFFGPGTRLTVL.

The chain has TRBV29-1 and TRBJ1-4; D ambiguous. This CDR3 is 12 amino acids long. Germline V gene lookup returns CDR1 SQVTM and CDR2 ANQGSEA. V was pared by 6 bases and J by 4 bases, with 9 bases between. The CDR3 bases are TGCAGCGTCGGGGTGGATAATGAAAAACTGTTTTTT. Encoded protein: CSVGVDNEKLFF. The variable domain in full, with the rest retrieved from reference TRBV29-1 and TRBJ1-4, is SAVISQKPSRDICQRGTSLTIQCQVDSQVTMMFWYRQQPGQSLTLIATANQGSEATYESGFVIDKFPISRPNLTFSTLTVSNMSPEDSSIYLCSVGVDNEKLFFGSGTQLSVL.

This sequence joins TRBV6-8 and TRBJ2-4, with 10 bases that match TRBD1. The V gene end was trimmed by 8 bases and the J gene end by 5 bases; junction bases not matched to a gene: 15. CDR1 and CDR2 from the germline V gene are MNHGY and SAAAGT. The CDR3 runs to 17 residues. CDR3 nucleotides: TGTGCCAGCGAAAGGGACAGGGGAATTGGTGGGCAAAACATTCAGTACTTC. This translates into CASERDRGIGGQNIQYF.

The chain couples TRBV6-8 to TRBJ1-1; 7 bases fit TRBD1. Per germline, CDR1 MNHGY and CDR2 SAAAGT. V lost 4 bases and J lost 1; bases outside the gene matches: 3. This CDR3 has 14 residues. CDR3 coding DNA: TGTGCCAGCAGTTCCAGGGGGTCGAACACTGAAGCTTTCTTT. Protein: CASSSRGSNTEAFF.

In nucleotides, the CDR3 is TGTGCCAGCAGCCGACAGGGGGCCGCTGAAGCTTTCTTT. Its protein product is CASSRQGAAEAFF. The chain recombines TRBV6-8 with TRBJ1-1; 10 bases line up with TRBD1. This CDR3 is built from 13 residues. Trimming removed 6 bases from V and 6 bases from J; junction bases left unmatched: 4. CDR1 is MNHGY and CDR2 is SAAAGT in the germline V gene.